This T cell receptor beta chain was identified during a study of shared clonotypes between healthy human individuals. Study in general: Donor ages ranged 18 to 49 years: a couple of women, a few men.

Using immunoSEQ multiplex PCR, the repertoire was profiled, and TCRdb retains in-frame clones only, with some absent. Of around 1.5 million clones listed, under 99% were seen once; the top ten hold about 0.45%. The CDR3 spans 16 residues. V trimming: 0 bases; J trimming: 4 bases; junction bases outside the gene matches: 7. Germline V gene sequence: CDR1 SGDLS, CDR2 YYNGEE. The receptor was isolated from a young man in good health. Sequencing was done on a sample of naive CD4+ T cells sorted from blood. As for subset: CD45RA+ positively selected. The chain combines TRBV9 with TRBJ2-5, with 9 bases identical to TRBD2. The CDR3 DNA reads TGTGCCAGCAGCGTAGTGGTAGCGGGAGTCGGAGAGACCCAGTACTTC. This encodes CASSVVVAGVGETQYF.